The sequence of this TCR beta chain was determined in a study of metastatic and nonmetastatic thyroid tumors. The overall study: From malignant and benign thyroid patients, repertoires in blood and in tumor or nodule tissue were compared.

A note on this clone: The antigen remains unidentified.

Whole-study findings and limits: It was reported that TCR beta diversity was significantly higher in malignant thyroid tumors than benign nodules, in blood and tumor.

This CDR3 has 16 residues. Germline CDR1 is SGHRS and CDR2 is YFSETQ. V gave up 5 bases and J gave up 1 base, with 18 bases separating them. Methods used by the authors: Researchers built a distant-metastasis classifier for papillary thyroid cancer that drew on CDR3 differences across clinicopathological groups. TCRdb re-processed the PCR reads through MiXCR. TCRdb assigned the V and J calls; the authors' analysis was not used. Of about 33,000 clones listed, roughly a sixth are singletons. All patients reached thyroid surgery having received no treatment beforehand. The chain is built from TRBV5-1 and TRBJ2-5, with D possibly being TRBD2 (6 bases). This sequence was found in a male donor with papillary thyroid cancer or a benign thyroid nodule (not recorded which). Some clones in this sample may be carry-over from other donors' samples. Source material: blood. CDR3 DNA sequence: TGCGCCAGCAGAGGTGATCCCTTGGGGGGCCAAGAGACCCAGTACTTC. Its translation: CASRGDPLGGQETQYF.